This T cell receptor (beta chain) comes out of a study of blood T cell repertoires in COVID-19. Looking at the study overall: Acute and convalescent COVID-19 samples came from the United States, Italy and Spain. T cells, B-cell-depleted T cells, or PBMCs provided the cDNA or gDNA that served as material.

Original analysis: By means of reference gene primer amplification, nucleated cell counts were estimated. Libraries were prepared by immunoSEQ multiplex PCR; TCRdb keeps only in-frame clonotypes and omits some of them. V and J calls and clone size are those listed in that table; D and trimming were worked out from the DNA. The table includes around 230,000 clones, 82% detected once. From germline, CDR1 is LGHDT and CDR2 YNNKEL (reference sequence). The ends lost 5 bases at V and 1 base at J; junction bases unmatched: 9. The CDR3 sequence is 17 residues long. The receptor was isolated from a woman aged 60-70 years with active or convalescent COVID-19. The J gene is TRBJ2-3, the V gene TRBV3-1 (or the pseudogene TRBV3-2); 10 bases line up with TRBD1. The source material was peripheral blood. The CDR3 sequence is CASSSRDRGSGTDTQYF. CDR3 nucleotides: TGTGCCAGCAGCTCCCGGGACAGGGGATCGGGCACAGATACGCAGTATTTT.